Presented here are 27 T cell receptor beta chains from one specimen sequenced in a study of neoadjuvant nivolumab and ipilimumab in lung cancer. The assay was immunoSEQ multiplex PCR, and TCRdb's table has in-frame clones only and misses some. The sample yields about 7,000 clones, over 80% seen once. Specimen: tumor tissue, collected after neoadjuvant nivolumab, alone or with ipilimumab, at or shortly before surgery. These receptors all come from an adult with non-small cell lung cancer.

In its sample, this clone was seen once. V gene TRBV10-1 combines with J gene TRBJ2-3; D is unclear. Trimming stripped 0 bases from V and 4 bases from J, with 8 bases between. The CDR3 is made up of 14 amino acids. The germline gives CDR1 WNHNN, CDR2 SYGVQD (reference sequence). In nucleotides, the CDR3 is TGCGCCAGCAGTGAGTCCCTCGCCGCAGATACGCAGTATTTT. Its protein product is CASSESLAADTQYF.

The V call is TRBV6-5, the J call TRBJ1-2, with 9 positions matching TRBD1. The length of the CDR3 is 13 residues. The germline CDR1 and CDR2 sequences are MNHEY and SVGAGI. J lost 6 bases, V lost 3 bases, and 2 bases had no gene match. CDR3 region: CASSYRQGDGYTF. The CDR3 DNA reads TGTGCCAGCAGTTATCGACAGGGGGATGGCTACACCTTC.

This chain joins TRBV4-2 and TRBJ1-2; tentatively, D is TRBD1 (6 bases). V was shortened by 3 bases and J by 4 bases, with 15 bases between the two germline ends. The germline V gene has CDR1 LGHNA and CDR2 YNFKEQ. This CDR3 comprises 15 residues. The CDR3 protein is CASSHPDSSFYGYTF. The CDR3 bases are TGTGCCAGCAGCCATCCGGACAGCTCTTTCTATGGCTACACCTTC.

The chain links TRBV5-4 to TRBJ2-3; D ambiguous. Germline CDR1 is SGHNT and CDR2 is YYREEE (reference sequence). The CDR3 spans 12 residues. Trimming shortened V by 4 bases and J by 4 bases, and 7 bases separated the two germline ends. The CDR3 region has the DNA TGTGCCAGCAGCCATTACGCAGATACGCAGTATTTT. This sequence encodes CASSHYADTQYF.

The chain is built from TRBV29-1 and TRBJ2-7, with TRBD1 as a possible D gene (5 bases). Germline-derived CDR1 and CDR2 are SQVTM and ANQGSEA. This CDR3 contains 14 residues. With 4 bases removed from V and 3 bases from J, the gap between germline ends came to 16 bases. The CDR3 nucleotides read TGCAGCGTTGTGGTTCAGGGTAGTCTCTACGAGCAGTACTTC. Its translation is CSVVVQGSLYEQYF.

This clone was counted a single time. The chain has TRBV29-1 and TRBJ1-2; 7 nucleotides agree with TRBD1. CDR3 length: 12 residues. V lost 5 bases and J lost 3; bases outside the gene matches: 3. Germline loops: CDR1 SQVTM, CDR2 ANQGSEA. CDR3 loop: CSVTGADYGYTF. The CDR3 nucleotides read TGCAGCGTTACAGGGGCGGACTATGGCTACACCTTC.

The chain employs TRBV5-5 and TRBJ2-7, with TRBD1 identical over 7 bases. Germline CDR1 reads SGHKS; CDR2 reads YYEKEE (reference sequence). The CDR3 has 16 amino acids. The V segment lost 3 bases and the J segment 5 bases; nucleotides outside the gene matches: 14. CDR3 protein: CASSSAPDRDLNEQYF. CDR3 in DNA: TGTGCCAGCAGCTCAGCGCCCGACAGGGATTTGAACGAGCAGTACTTC.

This clone was seen only a few times. V usage is TRBV7-8 and J usage is TRBJ1-1; tentative D call: TRBD1 (6 bases). The CDR3 contains 16 residues. V was pared by 1 base and J by 6 bases, with 18 bases between. CDR1 and CDR2 from the germline V gene are SGHVS and FQNEAQ. CDR3 region: CASSLGWDTSQPEAFF. Written as DNA, the CDR3 is TGTGCCAGCAGCTTAGGATGGGACACCTCCCAACCTGAAGCTTTCTTT.

The V gene is TRBV6-5, the J gene TRBJ2-7; no definite D call. The germline gives CDR1 MNHEY, CDR2 SVGAGI. The CDR3 runs 15 residues. Between the trimmed V and J ends, which lost 7 bases and 2 bases, there was a span of 18 bases. The CDR3 loop reads CASKFSPAATYEQYF. The CDR3 nucleotides are TGTGCCAGCAAATTCTCTCCGGCGGCCACCTACGAGCAGTACTTC.

The chain has TRBV11-2 and TRBJ2-1; D is ambiguous. Germline CDR1 SGHAT, CDR2 FQNNGV. The CDR3 spans 10 residues. The ends were cut back, 3 bases at V and 8 bases at J, with 2 bases in the middle. CDR3 in amino acids: CASSLHEQFF. In DNA form, the CDR3 reads TGTGCCAGCAGCTTGCATGAGCAGTTCTTC.

The chain couples TRBV4-2 to TRBJ1-6; D is unresolved. The CDR3 has 17 amino acids. Germline V gene data show CDR1 as LGHNA and CDR2 as YNFKEQ. The V end lost 0 bases, the J end lost 5 bases, and 14 bases lay between the germline ends. The CDR3 DNA is TGTGCCAGCAGCCAAGATCTATGGACGGCGAATAATTCACCCCTCCACTTT. It is translated as CASSQDLWTANNSPLHF.

V and J are TRBV5-6 and TRBJ1-1, with 8 nucleotides matching TRBD1. J was trimmed by 6 bases and V by 8 bases; bases with no gene match: 9. The germline V gene has CDR1 SGHDT and CDR2 YYEEEE. The CDR3 sequence is 13 residues long. This CDR3 is CASSAGGKAEAFF. CDR3 bases: TGTGCCAGTTCGGCAGGGGGCAAAGCTGAAGCTTTCTTT.

The chain uses TRBV6-1 and TRBJ2-7, with 8 bases lining up with TRBD1. Germline V CDR1 and CDR2: MNHNS, SASEGT. This CDR3 comprises 14 residues. Trimming removed 9 bases from V and 2 bases from J; junction bases left unmatched: 9. The CDR3 spells CASQTTGAAYEQYF. The CDR3 nucleotides are TGTGCCAGTCAAACGACAGGGGCGGCCTACGAGCAGTACTTC.

This clone came up once. The rearrangement joins TRBV7-2 to TRBJ1-5; possibly TRBD1 for D (6 bases). V lost 5 bases, J lost 6 bases, and 20 bases lay in between. Germline-derived CDR1 and CDR2 are SGHTA and FQGNSA. The CDR3 has 16 amino acids. CDR3 nucleotides: TGTGCCAGCAGCCCGTCCCAGGGGAGGTACGGTCAGCCCCAGCATTTT. Amino acid sequence: CASSPSQGRYGQPQHF.

The rearrangement joins TRBV6-5 to TRBJ1-1; D is unresolved. Between the trimmed V and J ends, which lost 2 bases and 3 bases, there was a span of 4 bases. The CDR3 is 12 residues long. CDR1 and CDR2 (germline): MNHEY, SVGAGI. The CDR3 DNA reads TGTGCCAGCAGTTACGATGACACTGAAGCTTTCTTT. Translated, it gives CASSYDDTEAFF.

This chain connects TRBV7-9 to TRBJ1-6; TRBD1 might be the D (5 bases). V lost 2 bases to trimming and J lost 9 bases, with 11 bases between them. There are 14 residues in the CDR3. Germline values: CDR1 SEHNR, CDR2 FQNEAQ (reference sequence). The CDR3 sequence is CASSLTGAGSPLHF. The CDR3 DNA follows: TGTGCCAGCAGCTTAACCGGGGCGGGTTCACCCCTCCACTTT.

The V gene is TRBV7-2, the J gene TRBJ2-7, with D perhaps assigned TRBD1 or TRBD2 (7 bases each). V was trimmed by 5 bases and J by 5 bases, leaving 19 bases between them. The CDR3 loop spans 15 amino acids. Germline V gene lookup returns CDR1 SGHTA and CDR2 FQGNSA. The CDR3 reads CASSLETGRVHEQYF. DNA for the CDR3: TGTGCCAGCAGCCTCGAGACAGGGAGGGTCCACGAGCAGTACTTC.

This rearrangement joins TRBV4-1 to TRBJ2-5; D is perhaps TRBD2 (5 bases). The V gene's germline CDR1 is MGHRA and CDR2 YSYEKL. V lost 1 base and J lost 11, with 11 bases in between. The CDR3 spans 12 residues. The CDR3 is CASSQALGEQYF. The CDR3 DNA sequence: TGCGCCAGCAGCCAAGCCCTCGGGGAGCAGTACTTC.

The genes are TRBV4-3 and TRBJ1-4; 7 positions agree with TRBD1. J gave up 3 bases and V 1 base, and 2 bases lay outside the gene matches. The CDR3 loop spans 15 amino acids. Germline-derived CDR1 and CDR2 are LGHNA and YSLEER. The CDR3 loop reads CASSQGQGPNEKLFF. The CDR3 coding sequence is TGCGCCAGCAGCCAAGGACAGGGCCCTAATGAAAAACTGTTTTTT.

The V call is TRBV5-1, the J call TRBJ1-5, with TRBD1 as a possible D gene (5 bases). The V end was cut by 2 bases, the J end by 7 bases, with 10 bases between. In germline, CDR1 is SGHRS, CDR2 YFSETQ. This CDR3 comprises 13 residues. The CDR3 is CASSFGGGQPQHF. As DNA, the CDR3 is TGCGCCAGCAGCTTCGGGGGAGGACAGCCCCAGCATTTT.

This clone occurred a few times. The V gene is TRBV15, the J gene TRBJ2-2, with unresolved D. CDR1 is LNHNV, CDR2 YYDKDF, per germline (reference sequence). The CDR3 contains 14 residues. The V end lost 0 bases, the J end lost 6 bases, and 8 bases lay between the germline ends. In DNA, the CDR3 is TGTGCCACCAGCAGAGATAAGCAGCCCGGGGAGCTGTTTTTT. It encodes CATSRDKQPGELFF.

The chain uses TRBV5-4 and TRBJ2-1; unclear D gene. This CDR3 spans 11 amino acids. Germline assignment: CDR1 SGHNT and CDR2 YYREEE (reference sequence). Trimming removed 2 bases at V and 5 bases at J, with 2 bases between. The CDR3 reads CASSFNNEQFF. CDR3 DNA sequence: TGTGCCAGCAGCTTTAACAATGAGCAGTTCTTC. The variable domain in full, completed from reference TRBV5-4 and TRBJ2-1, reads ETGVTQSPTHLIKTRGQQVTLRCSSQSGHNTVSWYQQALGQGPQFIFQYYREEENGRGNFPPRFSGLQFPNYSSELNVNALELDDSALYLCASSFNNEQFFGPGTRLTVL.

The rearrangement links TRBV7-2 to TRBJ1-1, with D possibly TRBD1 on 6 matching bases. V gave up 2 bases and J gave up 0 bases, with 16 bases separating them. The germline V gene encodes CDR1 SGHTA and CDR2 FQGNSA. This CDR3 has 17 residues. In nucleotides, the CDR3 is TGTGCCAGCAGCTTAAAAGGGACAAGGAGGGTGAACACTGAAGCTTTCTTT. Translated: CASSLKGTRRVNTEAFF.

The rearrangement joins TRBV11-2 to TRBJ2-2; D gene ambiguous. V lost 1 base and J lost 2, with 11 bases in between. This CDR3 is built from 16 residues. The germline gives CDR1 SGHAT, CDR2 FQNNGV. The CDR3 coding sequence is TGTGCCAGCAGCTTAGTTTGGAACCATAACACCGGGGAGCTGTTTTTT. This translates into CASSLVWNHNTGELFF.

V and J are TRBV25-1 and TRBJ2-2, with D possibly matching TRBD1 (5 bases). CDR3 length equals 16 residues. Germline-derived CDR1 and CDR2 are MGHDK and SYGVNS. With 4 bases removed from V and 1 base from J, the gap between germline ends came to 13 bases. CDR3 in DNA: TGTGCCAGCAGTGGCCCAGGGCTAGGGAACACCGGGGAGCTGTTTTTT. Amino acid sequence: CASSGPGLGNTGELFF. The entire variable domain, with the rest obtained from reference TRBV25-1 and TRBJ2-2, is as follows: EADIYQTPRYLVIGTGKKITLECSQTMGHDKMYWYQQDPGMELHLIHYSYGVNSTEKGDLSSESTVSRIRTEHFPLTLESARPSHTSQYLCASSGPGLGNTGELFFGEGSRLTVL.

The CDR3 nucleotides are TGTGCCAGCAGGATGGACTCGGAGACCCAGTACTTC. Its translation: CASRMDSETQYF. This chain links TRBV2 with TRBJ2-5; D might be TRBD2 (5 bases). Germline CDR1 reads SNHLY; CDR2 reads FYNNEI. V was shortened by 6 bases and J by 5 bases, with 10 bases between the two germline ends. The CDR3 covers 12 residues.

The V gene is TRBV5-1, the J gene TRBJ2-5, with D uncertain. This CDR3 contains 15 residues. The germline CDR1 and CDR2 sequences are SGHRS and YFSETQ. V was shortened by 0 bases and J by 1 base, with 10 bases between the two germline ends. The CDR3 DNA is TGCGCCAGCAGCTTGGCTTCCCAGTTCCAAGAGACCCAGTACTTC. Its translation is CASSLASQFQETQYF.